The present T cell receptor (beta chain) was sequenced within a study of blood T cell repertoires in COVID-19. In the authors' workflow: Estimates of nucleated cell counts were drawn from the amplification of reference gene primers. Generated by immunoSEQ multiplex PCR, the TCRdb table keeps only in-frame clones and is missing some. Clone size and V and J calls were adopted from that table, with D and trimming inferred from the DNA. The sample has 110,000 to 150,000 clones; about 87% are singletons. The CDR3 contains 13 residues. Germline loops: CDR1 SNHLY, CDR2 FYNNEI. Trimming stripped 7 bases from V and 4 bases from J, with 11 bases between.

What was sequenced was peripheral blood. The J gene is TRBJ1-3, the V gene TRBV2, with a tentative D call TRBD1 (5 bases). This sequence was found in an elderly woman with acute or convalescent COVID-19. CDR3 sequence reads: CASTRDSGNTIYF. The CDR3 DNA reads TGTGCCAGCACCCGGGACTCCGGAAACACCATATATTTT.